This TCR beta chain was captured in a study of graft-versus-host responses after intestinal transplantation. Overall study: Each patient got anti-thymocyte globulin induction, then tacrolimus and steroids for about 3 years. Findings of the study overall: Allografts carried high graft-versus-host to host-versus-graft clonal ratios in patients having graft-donor T cell macrochimerism. Peak circulating GvH clone levels were associated with early post-transplant HvG declines. GvH clones turned up in recipient marrow; some had shown up first in ileum or blood.

This table comes from immunoSEQ multiplex PCR, and its TCRdb copy is limited to in-frame clones, with some not included. Altogether tens of thousands of clones are present, 91% being singletons, with the ten largest covering about 0.1%. About this clone itself: Its antigen is undetermined.

Trimming removed 6 bases at V and 8 bases at J, with 10 bases between. Germline assignment: CDR1 LGHNA and CDR2 YSLEER. The CDR3 covers 11 residues. V usage is TRBV4-3 and J usage is TRBJ1-1, with TRBD1 as a possible D gene (5 bases). The sequence was obtained from a human donor who received an intestinal transplant. The input for sequencing was unstimulated CD4+ T cells sorted from spleen or lymph node cells, taken before intestinal transplant. The CDR3 reads CASRSGSEAFF. The CDR3 DNA reads as TGCGCCAGCAGATCAGGGTCGGAAGCTTTCTTT.